This record covers a single T cell receptor (beta chain). What it binds is unknown. This specimen belongs to a study of a mutant IDH1 vaccine in newly diagnosed glioma. As for the study in general: Vaccines were first given 4-6 weeks after radiotherapy alone, or with temozolomide cycles. Patients were pretreated with radiotherapy, temozolomide, or both, mostly both.

General observations from the study: It seemed that pseudoprogression was not linked to changes in the top peripheral T cell clonotypes. A vaccine-induced immune response developed in approximately 94% of the patients.

V lost 0 bases to trimming and J lost 3 bases, with 12 bases between them. The CDR3 covers 16 residues. CDR1 is SGHDN and CDR2 is FVKESK in the germline V gene. The table came from immunoSEQ multiplex PCR; TCRdb's copy has only in-frame clones and leaves some out. The repertoire holds tens of thousands of clones, with approximately 80% as singletons. Time point here: week 35, safety follow-up. In the vaccine, a single dose held 300 ug of the mutant IDH1 20-mer peptide, along with topical imiquimod. This chain connects TRBV14 to TRBJ2-1, with D perhaps matching TRBD2 (6 bases). The sample consisted of PBMCs, taken from a glioma patient whose treatment included an IDH1 peptide vaccine. The source is a woman aged 18-35 years with glioma. The CDR3 protein is CASSQDVAGFYNEQFF. CDR3 bases: TGTGCCAGCAGCCAAGATGTCGCGGGATTCTACAATGAGCAGTTCTTC. Together with reference TRBV14 and TRBJ2-1, the CDR3 gives the full variable domain: EAGVTQFPSHSVIEKGQTVTLRCDPISGHDNLYWYRRVMGKEIKFLLHFVKESKQDESGMPNNRFLAERTGGTYSTLKVQPAELEDSGVYFCASSQDVAGFYNEQFFGPGTRLTVL.